The entry below gives a single TCR beta chain sequence along with its context. V lost 3 bases, J lost 0 bases, and 4 bases stayed unmatched. The CDR3 contains 15 residues. Germline CDR1 is SQVTM and CDR2 is ANQGSEA. This entry comes from a study of T cells after yellow fever vaccination. One entry per CDR3 protein, called by TCRdb with MiXCR from the 5' RACE reads. The sample yields about 510,000 distinct CDR3 sequences, less than 25% seen once. Sequencing was performed on PBMCs, taken about 21 days after the first yellow fever vaccination. The sequence was obtained from a man between 18 and 35 years old who received the YFV17D yellow fever vaccine. V usage is TRBV29-1 and J usage is TRBJ1-2; 10 bases line up with TRBD1. CDR3 residues: CSVDTGQGTNYGYTF. The CDR3, as DNA: TGCAGCGTTGATACGGGACAGGGGACTAACTATGGCTACACCTTC.